These 21 T cell receptor beta chains share one sample of origin, sequenced in a study of blood T cell repertoires in COVID-19. The repertoire was sequenced with immunoSEQ multiplex PCR; TCRdb's copy has only in-frame clones and lacks some. The data contain approximately 70,000 clones, 70% to 75% of them singletons. Material for sequencing was peripheral blood. The receptors were sampled from a woman between 65 and 79 years old with acute or convalescent COVID-19.

The chain has TRBV12-5 and TRBJ1-5, with TRBD1 as a possible D gene (5 bases). V was pared by 3 bases and J by 0 bases, with 15 bases between. The CDR3 has 17 residues. Germline CDR1 is LGHNT and CDR2 is FRNRAP. The CDR3 region has the DNA TGTGCTAGTGGTTTCGGCCAGGTGGACATTAGCAATCAGCCCCAGCATTTT. It translates to CASGFGQVDISNQPQHF.

V usage is TRBV25-1 and J usage is TRBJ2-1; 7 positions match TRBD1. The V gene end was trimmed by 4 bases and the J gene end by 5 bases; junction bases not matched to a gene: 5. There are 14 residues in the CDR3. Germline V gives CDR1 MGHDK, CDR2 SYGVNS. In DNA, the CDR3 is TGTGCCAGCAGTGTCGGACAGGTCAACAATGAGCAGTTCTTC. This codes for CASSVGQVNNEQFF.

The V gene is TRBV5-4, the J gene TRBJ2-4, with TRBD1 matching 10 bases. J gave up 5 bases and V 3 bases, and 5 bases lay outside the gene matches. The CDR3 runs to 15 residues. Germline V lookup: CDR1 SGHNT, CDR2 YYREEE (reference sequence). In DNA form, the CDR3 reads TGTGCCAGCAGCTCGACGGGGACAGGGGAAAACATTCAGTACTTC. Translation gives CASSSTGTGENIQYF.

The V call is TRBV27, the J call TRBJ2-1; D is unclear. Trimming took off 6 bases at V and 12 bases at J, with 24 bases between the two ends. CDR1 and CDR2 (germline): MNHEY, SMNVEV (reference sequence). This CDR3 region has 15 residues. The CDR3 spells CASRAQVSPGHWQFF. DNA of the CDR3: TGTGCCAGCAGAGCTCAGGTCTCTCCTGGGCATTGGCAGTTCTTC.

The J gene is TRBJ1-2, the V gene TRBV5-1; a weak D match, TRBD1 (5 bases). Germline CDR1 is SGHRS and CDR2 is YFSETQ. The CDR3 length is 14 residues. V shed 4 bases and J shed 6 bases, with 16 bases lying between them. For the CDR3, the DNA is TGCGCCAGCAGCCTTGATTCAGGGCTGGATGGCTACACCTTC. Translated, it gives CASSLDSGLDGYTF.

In this sample, this clone turned up many times. The rearrangement links TRBV5-1 to TRBJ1-1, with 8 positions matching TRBD1. The CDR3 sequence is 15 residues long. With V trimmed by 4 bases and J by 0 bases, 5 bases remained unmatched. CDR1 and CDR2 from the germline V gene are SGHRS and YFSETQ. The CDR3 DNA sequence: TGCGCCAGCAGCCTGACAGGGGCATTGAACACTGAAGCTTTCTTT. Translated, it gives CASSLTGALNTEAFF.

The gene calls are TRBV7-2 and TRBJ1-1, with D possibly being TRBD1 (6 bases). Germline V gene lookup returns CDR1 SGHTA and CDR2 FQGNSA. The CDR3 extends over 13 amino acids. Trimming pared 4 bases from V and 11 bases from J, leaving 17 bases between. The CDR3 DNA reads TGTGCCAGCAGCTCACAGGGTCCCGAGGGGGCTTTCTTT. It is translated as CASSSQGPEGAFF.

In nucleotides, the CDR3 is TGTGCCAGCAGGGGGACTAGCCTCCGTGAGCAGTACTTC. Residues: CASRGTSLREQYF. This chain connects TRBV28 to TRBJ2-7; 9 bases line up with TRBD2. From germline, CDR1 is MDHEN and CDR2 SYDVKM. CDR3 size: 13 residues. J gave up 7 bases and V 6 bases, and 7 bases lay outside the gene matches.

In its sample, this clone was seen many times. This chain joins TRBV11-2 and TRBJ2-1, with 16 bases identical to TRBD2. Germline V lookup: CDR1 SGHAT, CDR2 FQNNGV. The CDR3 length is 18 residues. The ends lost 6 bases at V and 7 bases at J; junction bases unmatched: 12. The CDR3 DNA reads TGTGCCAGCAGTCCCCGGGGACTAGCGGGAGGGCTAGGGAATGAGCAGTTCTTC. Its translation is CASSPRGLAGGLGNEQFF.

This chain joins TRBV6-2 or TRBV6-3 and TRBJ2-1, with D maybe TRBD2 (6 bases). CDR3 size: 11 residues. V shed 6 bases and J shed 13 bases, with 13 bases lying between them. From germline, CDR1 is MNHEY and CDR2 SVGEGT. The CDR3 coding sequence is TGTGCCAGCAGCTTCCCGGGACTTCAGTTCTTC. Protein: CASSFPGLQFF.

The J gene is TRBJ1-1, the V gene TRBV5-1; no reliable D call. V lost 1 base and J 5 bases, leaving 15 bases between the germline ends. The CDR3 has 15 amino acids. Per germline, CDR1 SGHRS and CDR2 YFSETQ. CDR3: CASSLNLGSGTEAFF. The CDR3 nucleotides read TGCGCCAGCAGCTTGAATTTAGGTTCGGGAACTGAAGCTTTCTTT.

The chain links TRBV5-6 to TRBJ1-1, with TRBD1 matching over 7 bases. The CDR3 is 15 residues long. Germline CDR1 reads SGHDT; CDR2 reads YYEEEE. Unmatched junction bases numbered 4, after V lost 2 bases and J lost 0 bases. The CDR3 reads CASSFDRALNTEAFF. CDR3 sequence (DNA): TGTGCCAGCAGCTTTGACAGGGCACTGAACACTGAAGCTTTCTTT.

This clone was counted at least ten times. The V and J genes are TRBV6-4 and TRBJ1-2; D perhaps matches TRBD1 (6 bases). The CDR3 totals 13 residues. V lost 7 bases to trimming and J lost 8 bases, with 17 bases between them. Germline-derived CDR1 and CDR2 are MRHNA and SNTAGT. The DNA for the CDR3 is TGTGCCAGCAAACCAGGGGTGAGCGAAGGCTACACCTTC. Translating gives CASKPGVSEGYTF.

This sequence joins TRBV5-4 and TRBJ1-2; unclear D gene. Germline CDR1 reads SGHNT; CDR2 reads YYREEE (reference sequence). The CDR3 has 13 residues. V was trimmed by 0 bases and J by 8 bases, leaving 11 bases between them. The CDR3: CASSLGGGGGYTF. In DNA form, the CDR3 reads TGTGCCAGCAGCTTGGGCGGAGGTGGGGGCTACACCTTC.

The rearrangement joins TRBV27 to TRBJ2-1, with TRBD1 matching over 7 bases. The CDR3 runs to 14 residues. Trimming at V came to 4 bases and at J to 7 bases, leaving 7 bases not matched to a gene. Germline CDR1 reads MNHEY; CDR2 reads SMNVEV (reference sequence). The CDR3 protein is CASSYSTGVNEQFF. The DNA for the CDR3 is TGTGCCAGCAGTTATTCAACAGGGGTTAATGAGCAGTTCTTC.

This chain connects TRBV19 to TRBJ1-5; TRBD1 agrees at 9 bases. The CDR3 spans 14 residues. Germline values: CDR1 LNHDA, CDR2 SQIVND (reference sequence). The V and J ends lost 6 bases and 7 bases, in that order; junction bases with no gene match: 7. The CDR3 DNA sequence: TGTGCCAGTAGCACCGGGACAGGGAACCAGCCCCAGCATTTT. Protein sequence: CASSTGTGNQPQHF.

In its sample, this clone was seen a few times. The rearrangement uses TRBV30 and TRBJ1-6; the D gene is possibly TRBD1 (6 bases). The CDR3 is made up of 14 amino acids. V shed 0 bases and J shed 9 bases, with 12 bases lying between them. Per the germline V gene, CDR1 is GTSNPN and CDR2 is SVGIG (reference sequence). The CDR3 protein is CAWSVGGESSPLHF. In nucleotides, the CDR3 is TGTGCCTGGAGTGTAGGGGGTGAGTCTTCACCCCTCCACTTT.

The sample holds one count of this clone. The J gene is TRBJ2-3, the V gene TRBV29-1; TRBD2 aligns across 7 bases. Germline V gene sequence: CDR1 SQVTM, CDR2 ANQGSEA. The trim removed 3 bases at V and 3 bases at J, leaving 6 bases unmatched. The CDR3 sequence is 14 residues long. CDR3 in amino acids: CSVDSGRLTDTQYF. DNA for the CDR3: TGCAGCGTTGATAGCGGGCGGTTAACAGATACGCAGTATTTT.

The chain is built from TRBV4-1 and TRBJ1-2; 8 bases align to TRBD1. The CDR3 is 14 amino acids. Germline lookup yields CDR1 MGHRA and CDR2 YSYEKL. V lost 0 bases and J lost 6; bases outside the gene matches: 3. CDR3 nucleotide sequence: TGCGCCAGCAGCCAAGAGACAGGGGCGAATGGCTACACCTTC. Encoded protein: CASSQETGANGYTF.

The chain links TRBV29-1 to TRBJ2-5, with TRBD1 matching over 9 bases. The CDR3 is 12 residues long. The trim removed 6 bases at V and 5 bases at J, leaving 4 bases unmatched. CDR1 is SQVTM and CDR2 is ANQGSEA in the germline V gene. CDR3 in DNA: TGCAGCGTCGACAGGGGGGGGGAGACCCAGTACTTC. Its translation: CSVDRGGETQYF.

The V gene is TRBV7-2, the J gene TRBJ1-2; 7 nucleotides align to TRBD1. Germline V gives CDR1 SGHTA, CDR2 FQGNSA. CDR3 length: 15 amino acids. Unmatched junction bases numbered 10, after V lost 5 bases and J lost 4 bases. DNA for the CDR3: TGTGCCAGCAGCACGTCGACAGGGCTGGGCTATGGCTACACCTTC. Its protein product is CASSTSTGLGYGYTF.